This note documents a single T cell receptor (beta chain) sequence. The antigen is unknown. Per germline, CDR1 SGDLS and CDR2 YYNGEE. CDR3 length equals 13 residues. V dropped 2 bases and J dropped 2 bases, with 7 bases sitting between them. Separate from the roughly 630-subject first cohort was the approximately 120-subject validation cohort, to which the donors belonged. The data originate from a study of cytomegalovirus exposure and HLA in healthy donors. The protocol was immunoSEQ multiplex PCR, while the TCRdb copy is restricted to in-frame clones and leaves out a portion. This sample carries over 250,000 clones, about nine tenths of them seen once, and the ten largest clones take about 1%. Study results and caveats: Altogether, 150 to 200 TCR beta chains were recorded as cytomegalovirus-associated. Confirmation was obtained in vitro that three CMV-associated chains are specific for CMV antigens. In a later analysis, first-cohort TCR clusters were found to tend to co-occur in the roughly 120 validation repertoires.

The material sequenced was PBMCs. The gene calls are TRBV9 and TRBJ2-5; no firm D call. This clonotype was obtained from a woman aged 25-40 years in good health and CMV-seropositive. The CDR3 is CASSVSHQETQYF. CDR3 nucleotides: TGTGCCAGCAGCGTCAGTCATCAAGAGACCCAGTACTTC.